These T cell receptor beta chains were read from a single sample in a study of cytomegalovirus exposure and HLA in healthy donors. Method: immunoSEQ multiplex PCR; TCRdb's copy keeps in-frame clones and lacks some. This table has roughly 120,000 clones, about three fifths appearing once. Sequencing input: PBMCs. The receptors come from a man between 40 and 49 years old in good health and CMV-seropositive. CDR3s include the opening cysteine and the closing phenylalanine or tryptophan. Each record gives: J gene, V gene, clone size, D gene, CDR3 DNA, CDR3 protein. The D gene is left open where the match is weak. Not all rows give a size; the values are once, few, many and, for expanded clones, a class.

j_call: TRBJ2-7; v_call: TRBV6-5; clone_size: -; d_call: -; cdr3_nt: TGTGCCAGGAAGGAGGCGGGGAACGAGCAGTACTTC; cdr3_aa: CARKEAGNEQYF
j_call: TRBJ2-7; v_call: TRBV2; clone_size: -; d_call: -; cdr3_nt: TGTGCCAGCAAGGTCACAGGTCCTGGGGACGAGCAGTACTTC; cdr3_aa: CASKVTGPGDEQYF
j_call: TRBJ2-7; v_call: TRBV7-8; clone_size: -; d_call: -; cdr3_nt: TGTGCCAGCAGCTTAATGTCACAGTCCGCCTCCTACGAGCAGTACTTC; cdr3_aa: CASSLMSQSASYEQYF
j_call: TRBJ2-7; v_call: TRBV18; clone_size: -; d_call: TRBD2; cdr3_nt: TGTGCCAGCTCACCTAGCGGGAGGTCTCTCGAGCAGTACTTC; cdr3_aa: CASSPSGRSLEQYF
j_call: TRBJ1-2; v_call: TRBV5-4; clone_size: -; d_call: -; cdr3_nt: TGTGCCAGCAGCCGGGGAGGGGTTACTAACTATGGCTACACCTTC; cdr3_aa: CASSRGGVTNYGYTF
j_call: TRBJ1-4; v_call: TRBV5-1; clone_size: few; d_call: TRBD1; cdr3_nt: TGCGCCAGCAGCGAGGGACAGGGTGGGCCTAATGAAAAACTGTTTTTT; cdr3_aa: CASSEGQGGPNEKLFF
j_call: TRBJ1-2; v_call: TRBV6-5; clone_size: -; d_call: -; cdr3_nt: TGTGCCAGCAGTTACTACCCGGGGGGCTACACCTTC; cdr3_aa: CASSYYPGGYTF
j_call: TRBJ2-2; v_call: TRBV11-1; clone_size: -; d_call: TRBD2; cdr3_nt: TGTGCCAGCAGCTTAGGTGGACTAGCATTTTCCGGGGAGCTGTTTTTT; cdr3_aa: CASSLGGLAFSGELFF
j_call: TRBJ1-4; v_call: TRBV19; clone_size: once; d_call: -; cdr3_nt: TGTGCCAGTAGTAGGGCAGCCGGTGGTGAAAAACTGTTTTTT; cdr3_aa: CASSRAAGGEKLFF
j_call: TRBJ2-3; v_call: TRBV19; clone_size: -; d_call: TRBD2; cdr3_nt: TGTGCCAGGCCCTGGCGGGGGGATGAAGGAGATACGCAGTATTTT; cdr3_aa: CARPWRGDEGDTQYF
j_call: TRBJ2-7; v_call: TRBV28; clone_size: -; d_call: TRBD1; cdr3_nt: TGTGCCAGCAGCGGGACAGGGGGCTCACGCGAGCAGTACTTC; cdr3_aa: CASSGTGGSREQYF
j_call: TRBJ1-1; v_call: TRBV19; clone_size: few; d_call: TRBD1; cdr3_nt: TGTGCCAGTACCTCCGATCCGCGGACAGGGCGGAACACTGAAGCTTTCTTT; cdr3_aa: CASTSDPRTGRNTEAFF
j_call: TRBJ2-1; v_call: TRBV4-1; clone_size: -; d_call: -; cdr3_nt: TGCGCCAGCAGCCCGGAGGTGGTGGGGTACAATGAGCAGTTCTTC; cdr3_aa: CASSPEVVGYNEQFF
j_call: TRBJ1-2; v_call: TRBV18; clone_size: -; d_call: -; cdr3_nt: TGTGCCAGCTCACCACGGGTCGGGGACTATGGCTACACCTTC; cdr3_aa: CASSPRVGDYGYTF
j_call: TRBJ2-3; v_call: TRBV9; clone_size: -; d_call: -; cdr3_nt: TGTGCCAGCAGCATAATGGCGGGGGCTTCTGATACGCAGTATTTT; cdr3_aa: CASSIMAGASDTQYF
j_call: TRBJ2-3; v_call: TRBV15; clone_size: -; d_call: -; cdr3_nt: TGTGCCACCAGCAGAGATTCGAGGCGTTACGCAGATACGCAGTATTTT; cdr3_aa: CATSRDSRRYADTQYF
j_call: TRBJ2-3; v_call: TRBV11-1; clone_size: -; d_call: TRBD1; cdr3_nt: TGTGCCAGCAGCGCCCCCCGGGACAGTCCAGATACGCAGTATTTT; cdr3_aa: CASSAPRDSPDTQYF
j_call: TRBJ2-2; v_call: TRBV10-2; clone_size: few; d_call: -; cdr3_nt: TGCGCCAGCAGTGGAGGGGGACCCCCGGACACCGGGGAGCTGTTTTTT; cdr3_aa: CASSGGGPPDTGELFF
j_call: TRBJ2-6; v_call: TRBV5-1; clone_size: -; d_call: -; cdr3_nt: TGCGCCAGCGGGCTAAACAGGGCTGGGGCCAACGTCCTGACTTTC; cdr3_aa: CASGLNRAGANVLTF
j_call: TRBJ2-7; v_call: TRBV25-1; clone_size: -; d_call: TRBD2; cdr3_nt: TGTGCCAGCAGTGAAATTGGCGGGGGGTACGAGCAGTACTTC; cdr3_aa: CASSEIGGGYEQYF
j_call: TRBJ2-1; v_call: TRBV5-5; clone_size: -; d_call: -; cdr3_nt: TGTGCCAGCAGCTTGCTAGCCGACGTATCCTACAATGAGCAGTTCTTC; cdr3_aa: CASSLLADVSYNEQFF
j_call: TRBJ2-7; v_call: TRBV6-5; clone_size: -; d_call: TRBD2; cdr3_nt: TGTGCCAGCAGTTGGACTAGCGGGAGGACCTACGAGCAGTACTTC; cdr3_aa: CASSWTSGRTYEQYF
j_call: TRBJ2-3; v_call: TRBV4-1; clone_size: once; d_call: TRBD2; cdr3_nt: TGCGCCAGCAGCCAAGGTAGCGGGGGGAGAGGAGATACGCAGTATTTT; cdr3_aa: CASSQGSGGRGDTQYF
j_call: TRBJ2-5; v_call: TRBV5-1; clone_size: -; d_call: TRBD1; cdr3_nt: TGCGCCAGCAGCCCGCAAGGGACAGACCAAGAGACCCAGTACTTC; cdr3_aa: CASSPQGTDQETQYF
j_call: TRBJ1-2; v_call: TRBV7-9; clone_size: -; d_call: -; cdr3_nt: TGTGCCAGCAGCTTAGACTCCGGGGATGGCTACACCTTC; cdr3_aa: CASSLDSGDGYTF
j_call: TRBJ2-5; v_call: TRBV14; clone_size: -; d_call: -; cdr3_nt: TGTGCCAGCAGCCGGAGGGGTAGCGTAAGGTCGGAGACCCAGTACTTC; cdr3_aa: CASSRRGSVRSETQYF
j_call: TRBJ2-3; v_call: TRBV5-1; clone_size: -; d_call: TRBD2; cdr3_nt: TGCGCCAGCAGCTTGGGGTTGACTAGCGGGAAAAGCACAGATACGCAGTATTTT; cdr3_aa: CASSLGLTSGKSTDTQYF
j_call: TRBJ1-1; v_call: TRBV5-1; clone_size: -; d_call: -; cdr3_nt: TGCGCCAGCAGCTTGGCCCCGGACAGGAACACTGAAGCTTTCTTT; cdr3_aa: CASSLAPDRNTEAFF
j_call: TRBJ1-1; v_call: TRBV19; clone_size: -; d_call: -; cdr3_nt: TGCGCCAGTAATGTGGCAGTGAACACTGAAGCTTTCTTT; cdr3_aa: CASNVAVNTEAFF
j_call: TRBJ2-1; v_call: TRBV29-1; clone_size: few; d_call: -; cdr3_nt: TGCAGCGTTGAGAGGGGGATAAACTACAATGAGCAGTTCTTC; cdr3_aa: CSVERGINYNEQFF
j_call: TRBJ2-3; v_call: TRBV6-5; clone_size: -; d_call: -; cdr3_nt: TGTGCCACAGAGCAGGGGGGTCTCGCAGATACGCAGTATTTT; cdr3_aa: CATEQGGLADTQYF
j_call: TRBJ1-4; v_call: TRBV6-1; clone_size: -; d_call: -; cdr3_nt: TGTGCCAGCAGCTCCTTATCCTCCTTTGATGAAAAACTGTTTTTT; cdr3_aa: CASSSLSSFDEKLFF
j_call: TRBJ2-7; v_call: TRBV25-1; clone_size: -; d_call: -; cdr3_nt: TGTGCCAGCAGTGACCCCCGAGCCGGGACACTGTCCTACGAGCAGTACTTC; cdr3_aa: CASSDPRAGTLSYEQYF
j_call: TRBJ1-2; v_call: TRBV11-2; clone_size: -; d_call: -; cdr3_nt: TGTGCCAGCAGCTTAGACAGGGGAGAGGGCTACACCTTC; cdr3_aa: CASSLDRGEGYTF
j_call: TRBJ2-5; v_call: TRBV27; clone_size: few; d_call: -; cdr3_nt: TGTGCCAGCAGTTCCAGGGTCCGAGAGACCCAGTACTTC; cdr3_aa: CASSSRVRETQYF
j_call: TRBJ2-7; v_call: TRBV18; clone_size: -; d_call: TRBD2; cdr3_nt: TGTGCCAGCTCACCACCCGGGACTAGTGAATACGAGCAGTACTTC; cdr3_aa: CASSPPGTSEYEQYF
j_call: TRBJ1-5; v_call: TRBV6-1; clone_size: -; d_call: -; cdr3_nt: TGTGCCAGCAGTGACGCCGGACTGCAGCCCCAGCATTTT; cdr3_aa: CASSDAGLQPQHF
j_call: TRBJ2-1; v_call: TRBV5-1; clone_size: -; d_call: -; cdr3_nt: TGCGCCAGCAGTTCTACAGGGACCCTATCCTACAATGAGCAGTTCTTC; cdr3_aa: CASSSTGTLSYNEQFF
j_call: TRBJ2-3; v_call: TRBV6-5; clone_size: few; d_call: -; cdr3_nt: TGTGCCAGCAGTTACGCGGCTAGCACAGATACGCAGTATTTT; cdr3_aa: CASSYAASTDTQYF
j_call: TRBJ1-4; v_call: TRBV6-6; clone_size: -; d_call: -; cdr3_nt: TGTGCCAGCAGGGACACCCGGATGGAAAAACTGTTTTTT; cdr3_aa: CASRDTRMEKLFF
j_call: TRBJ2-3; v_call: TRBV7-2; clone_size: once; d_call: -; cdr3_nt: TGTGCCAGCAGGCCCCCAGGGCTCCGCACAGATACGCAGTATTTT; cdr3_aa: CASRPPGLRTDTQYF
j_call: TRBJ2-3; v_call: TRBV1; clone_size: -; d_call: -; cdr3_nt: TGCACCAGCAGTCCCGGGACTAGTAATGGATGCCATGATACGCAGTATTTT; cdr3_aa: CTSSPGTSNGCHDTQYF
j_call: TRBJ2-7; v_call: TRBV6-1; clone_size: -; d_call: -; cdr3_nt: TGTGCCAGCAGTGAAATGGCAGGGGGGAGGTACGAGCAGTACTTC; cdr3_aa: CASSEMAGGRYEQYF
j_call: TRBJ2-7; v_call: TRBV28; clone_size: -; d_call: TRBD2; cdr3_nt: TGTGCCAGCAGCTCCCCGCGCCTAGCGGGAGTCTACGAGCAGTACTTC; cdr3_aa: CASSSPRLAGVYEQYF
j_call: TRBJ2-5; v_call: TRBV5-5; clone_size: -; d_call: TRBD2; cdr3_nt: TGTGCCAGCAGGAGACCCAGCGGGGGGTCCCAGTACTTC; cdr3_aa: CASRRPSGGSQYF
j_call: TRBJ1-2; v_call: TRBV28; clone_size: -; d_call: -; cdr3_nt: TGTGCCAGCAGTTTAACCCAGGGCCTCTATGGCTACACCTTC; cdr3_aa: CASSLTQGLYGYTF
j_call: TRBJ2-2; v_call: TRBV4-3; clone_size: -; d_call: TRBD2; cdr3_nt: TGCGCCAGCAGCGTTAGCGGGAGGACCGGGGAGCTGTTTTTT; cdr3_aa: CASSVSGRTGELFF
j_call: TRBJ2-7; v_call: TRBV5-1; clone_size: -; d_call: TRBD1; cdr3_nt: TGCGCCAGCAGCTTATACGGACAGGGAGTCGGCTACGAGCAGTACTTC; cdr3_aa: CASSLYGQGVGYEQYF
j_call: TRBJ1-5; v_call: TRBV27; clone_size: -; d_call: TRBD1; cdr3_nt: TGTGCCAGCAGTTTAAAACAGGGGAATCAGCCCCAGCATTTT; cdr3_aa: CASSLKQGNQPQHF
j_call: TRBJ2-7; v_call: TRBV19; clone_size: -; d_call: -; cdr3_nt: TGTGCCAGTAGTGCCTCCGGGACTGGGACCTCCTACGAGCAGTACTTC; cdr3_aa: CASSASGTGTSYEQYF